A selection of T cell receptor beta chains follows, all from one sample in a study of shared clonotypes between healthy human individuals. Produced via immunoSEQ multiplex PCR; TCRdb's table is partial and in-frame only. The top ten clones hold roughly 0.42% of a sample with about 1.5 million clones, approximately 98% of them seen once. Sequences were obtained from naive CD4+ T cells sorted from blood. These receptors all come from a man between 25 and 39 years old in good health. Both conserved end residues are part of each CDR3. The D gene is left open where the match is weak. The size field is filled for only some rows; it gives once, few, many or a size class.

v_gene: TRBV9
abundance: -
j_gene: TRBJ2-7
d_gene: TRBD2
CDR3aa: CASSALAGGPSEQYF
CDR3nt: TGTGCCAGCAGCGCTCTAGCGGGAGGGCCGTCCGAGCAGTACTTC

v_gene: TRBV18
abundance: -
j_gene: TRBJ2-1
d_gene: TRBD1
CDR3aa: CASSLDRAGYNEQFF
CDR3nt: TGTGCCAGCTCTCTCGACAGGGCGGGTTACAATGAGCAGTTCTTC

v_gene: TRBV5-4
abundance: -
j_gene: TRBJ2-3
d_gene: TRBD2
CDR3aa: CASSVGLARDTQYF
CDR3nt: TGTGCCAGCAGCGTGGGACTAGCGAGAGATACGCAGTATTTT

v_gene: TRBV7-2
abundance: -
j_gene: TRBJ1-1
d_gene: -
CDR3aa: CASSLGGTGNTEAFF
CDR3nt: TGTGCCAGCAGCTTAGGGGGGACTGGGAACACTGAAGCTTTCTTT

v_gene: TRBV4-3
abundance: -
j_gene: TRBJ2-7
d_gene: TRBD1
CDR3aa: CASSQRDRGAYEQYF
CDR3nt: TGCGCCAGCAGCCAAAGGGACAGGGGGGCCTACGAGCAGTACTTC

v_gene: TRBV11-3
abundance: -
j_gene: TRBJ2-2
d_gene: -
CDR3aa: CASSERTGELFF
CDR3nt: TGTGCCAGCAGCGAGCGAACCGGGGAGCTGTTTTTT

v_gene: TRBV7-8
abundance: once
j_gene: TRBJ2-7
d_gene: -
CDR3aa: CASSLFSLQGGIVPEQYF
CDR3nt: TGTGCCAGCAGCTTATTTTCCCTACAGGGAGGCATAGTTCCGGAGCAGTACTTC

v_gene: TRBV7-9
abundance: -
j_gene: TRBJ2-5
d_gene: -
CDR3aa: CASSLPRGIQETQYF
CDR3nt: TGTGCCAGCAGCTTACCCAGGGGAATCCAAGAGACCCAGTACTTC

v_gene: TRBV7-4
abundance: -
j_gene: TRBJ1-3
d_gene: -
CDR3aa: CASSFTRPSRRNTIYF
CDR3nt: TGTGCCAGCAGCTTCACGCGACCCTCAAGGAGAAACACCATATATTTT

v_gene: TRBV12-5
abundance: once
j_gene: TRBJ2-5
d_gene: TRBD2
CDR3aa: CASAKSGGETQYF
CDR3nt: TGTGCTAGTGCCAAAAGCGGGGGGGAGACCCAGTACTTC

v_gene: TRBV4-3
abundance: -
j_gene: TRBJ2-7
d_gene: -
CDR3aa: CASSRGGPSSYEQYF
CDR3nt: TGCGCCAGCAGCCGCGGAGGACCTAGCTCCTACGAGCAGTACTTC

v_gene: TRBV7-8
abundance: -
j_gene: TRBJ2-7
d_gene: TRBD1
CDR3aa: CASSKRQGYEQYF
CDR3nt: TGTGCCAGCAGCAAAAGACAGGGTTACGAGCAGTACTTC

v_gene: TRBV7-9
abundance: -
j_gene: TRBJ1-4
d_gene: TRBD1
CDR3aa: CASSDRGRDEKLFF
CDR3nt: TGTGCCAGCAGCGACAGGGGGCGGGATGAAAAACTGTTTTTT

v_gene: TRBV18
abundance: -
j_gene: TRBJ2-5
d_gene: -
CDR3aa: CASSPIPGAETQYF
CDR3nt: TGTGCCAGCTCACCGATTCCAGGGGCTGAGACCCAGTACTTC

v_gene: TRBV19
abundance: once
j_gene: TRBJ2-7
d_gene: -
CDR3aa: CASSLNYEQYF
CDR3nt: TGTGCCAGTAGCCTTAACTACGAGCAGTACTTC

v_gene: TRBV2
abundance: -
j_gene: TRBJ2-7
d_gene: -
CDR3aa: CASLRDRAYEQYF
CDR3nt: TGTGCCAGCCTCCGGGACCGGGCCTACGAGCAGTACTTC

v_gene: TRBV28
abundance: -
j_gene: TRBJ1-5
d_gene: -
CDR3aa: CASRGGELQPQHF
CDR3nt: TGTGCCAGCAGGGGAGGGGAGCTTCAGCCCCAGCATTTT

v_gene: TRBV4-1
abundance: -
j_gene: TRBJ1-1
d_gene: TRBD1
CDR3aa: CASSQPRGGWQGATEAFF
CDR3nt: TGCGCCAGCAGCCAACCACGAGGAGGCTGGCAGGGGGCGACTGAAGCTTTCTTT

v_gene: TRBV19
abundance: -
j_gene: TRBJ2-1
d_gene: -
CDR3aa: CASRGGFGDTYNEQFF
CDR3nt: TGTGCCAGTAGGGGGGGTTTTGGGGACACCTACAATGAGCAGTTCTTC

v_gene: TRBV6-6
abundance: -
j_gene: TRBJ1-2
d_gene: -
CDR3aa: CASRMTAAGYTF
CDR3nt: TGTGCCAGCAGAATGACAGCCGCTGGCTACACCTTC

v_gene: TRBV11-3
abundance: once
j_gene: TRBJ2-1
d_gene: -
CDR3aa: CASSGHNEQFF
CDR3nt: TGTGCCAGCAGCGGGCACAATGAGCAGTTCTTC

v_gene: TRBV2
abundance: -
j_gene: TRBJ2-2
d_gene: TRBD1
CDR3aa: CASRTGGDTGELFF
CDR3nt: TGTGCCAGCAGGACAGGGGGCGACACCGGGGAGCTGTTTTTT

v_gene: TRBV9
abundance: -
j_gene: TRBJ1-3
d_gene: -
CDR3aa: CASSVGARTGGNTIYF
CDR3nt: TGTGCCAGCAGCGTAGGCGCACGGACGGGTGGAAACACCATATATTTT

v_gene: TRBV28
abundance: -
j_gene: TRBJ2-5
d_gene: -
CDR3aa: CASSSPPGWTQYF
CDR3nt: TGTGCCAGCAGTTCACCCCCAGGGTGGACCCAGTACTTC

v_gene: TRBV11-3
abundance: -
j_gene: TRBJ2-3
d_gene: TRBD1
CDR3aa: CASSFRTGGSDTQYF
CDR3nt: TGTGCCAGCAGCTTCCGGACAGGGGGGTCAGATACGCAGTATTTT

v_gene: TRBV7-3
abundance: -
j_gene: TRBJ2-7
d_gene: -
CDR3aa: CASSLSGPYEQYF
CDR3nt: TGTGCCAGCAGCTTAAGCGGCCCCTACGAGCAGTACTTC

v_gene: TRBV5-6
abundance: -
j_gene: TRBJ2-2
d_gene: -
CDR3aa: CASSYDTLQELFF
CDR3nt: TGTGCCAGCAGCTATGATACTCTCCAGGAGCTGTTTTTT

v_gene: TRBV29-1
abundance: -
j_gene: TRBJ1-2
d_gene: -
CDR3aa: CSVEVGHGYTF
CDR3nt: TGCAGCGTTGAAGTAGGGCATGGCTACACCTTC

v_gene: TRBV7-2
abundance: -
j_gene: TRBJ2-2
d_gene: -
CDR3aa: CASSFSRRTNANTGELFF
CDR3nt: TGTGCCAGCAGCTTCTCCCGGAGAACCAACGCGAACACCGGGGAGCTGTTTTTT

v_gene: TRBV14
abundance: -
j_gene: TRBJ2-5
d_gene: -
CDR3aa: CASSQWGGETQYF
CDR3nt: TGTGCCAGCAGCCAGTGGGGAGGAGAGACCCAGTACTTC